The 8 T cell receptor beta chains presented below share a single source sample, sequenced in a study of blood T cell repertoires in COVID-19 (dated by TCRdb to 2019 to 2021). Libraries were constructed by the immunoSEQ multiplex PCR assay. TCRdb carries this immuneACCESS record with in-frame sequences only. Its versions omit some clonotypes, under half of them owing to an unresolved V gene in the studies checked, with the rest unexplained. Across this sample there are under 250,000 clones, with approximately 89% seen only once. Clones ranked in the top ten supply roughly 6.3% of the sample. The sequenced material came from peripheral blood. The receptors were gathered from a woman aged 25 to 39 with COVID-19, enrolled during active disease.

CDR3 in DNA: TGTGCCAGCAGGTCGGGGGATACGCAGTATTTT. This gives the protein CASRSGDTQYF. V and J are TRBV9 and TRBJ2-3; D might be TRBD2 (5 bases). Germline CDR1 reads SGDLS; CDR2 reads YYNGEE. The CDR3 covers 11 residues. V was pared by 5 bases and J by 6 bases, with 7 bases between.

This chain connects TRBV19 to TRBJ2-1; 7 bases align to TRBD1. CDR3 length equals 13 residues. The germline gives CDR1 LNHDA, CDR2 SQIVND (reference sequence). Trimming at V came to 3 bases and at J to 6 bases, leaving 2 bases not matched to a gene. The DNA of the CDR3 is TGTGCCAGTAGTATTCAGGGGGTCAATGAGCAGTTCTTC. Its protein is CASSIQGVNEQFF.

The chain recombines TRBV24-1 with TRBJ2-1, with 10 bases matching TRBD1. Trimming removed 6 bases from V and 8 bases from J; junction bases left unmatched: 3. Germline assignment: CDR1 KGHDR and CDR2 SFDVKD. This CDR3 has 13 residues. This chain's CDR3 is CATSWGTGDEQFF. CDR3 sequence (DNA): TGTGCCACCAGTTGGGGGACAGGGGATGAGCAGTTCTTC.

The chain combines TRBV4-1 with TRBJ2-7; 11 bases match TRBD1. Trimming took 4 bases from V and 7 from J; bases not matched to a gene: 9. The CDR3 has 15 amino acids. CDR1 and CDR2 (germline): MGHRA, YSYEKL. CDR3 nucleotide sequence: TGCGCCAGCAGCCCCATAGGACAGGGGGCAGGGGAGCAGTACTTC. Translated: CASSPIGQGAGEQYF.

CDR3 residues: CASSNRYSPLHF. CDR3 DNA sequence: TGTGCCAGCAGCAACAGATATTCACCCCTCCACTTT. The J gene is TRBJ1-6, the V gene TRBV2; no clear D gene. V lost 6 bases and J 8 bases, leaving 8 bases between the germline ends. Germline V lookup: CDR1 SNHLY, CDR2 FYNNEI. The CDR3 extends over 12 amino acids.

The gene calls are TRBV30 and TRBJ1-2, with a weak D call TRBD1 (6 bases). With 2 bases removed from V and 3 bases from J, the gap between germline ends came to 13 bases. The germline V gene encodes CDR1 GTSNPN and CDR2 SVGIG (reference sequence). There are 14 residues in the CDR3. For the CDR3, the DNA is TGTGCCTGGAGTTGGGGGCTGGGGGACTATGGCTACACCTTC. This gives the protein CAWSWGLGDYGYTF. The whole variable domain, filled in from reference TRBV30 and TRBJ1-2, reads SQTIHQWPATLVQPVGSPLSLECTVEGTSNPNLYWYRQAAGRGLQLLFYSVGIGQISSEVPQNLSASRPQDRQFILSSKKLLLSDSGFYLCAWSWGLGDYGYTFGSGTRLTVV.

This chain links TRBV23-1 with TRBJ2-7; 7 bases map to TRBD1. TRBV23-1 falls under the ORF class, with uncertain function. The ends lost 6 bases at V and 4 bases at J; junction bases unmatched: 18. The CDR3 spans 17 residues. CDR3 bases: TGCGCCAGCAGCCCAAATGGGACAGTACAAAGGTGGTACGAGCAGTACGTC. Translation: CASSPNGTVQRWYEQYV.

The chain links TRBV6-5 to TRBJ1-5, with 12 positions matching TRBD1. The ends lost 6 bases at V and 6 bases at J; junction bases unmatched: 6. The germline V gene encodes CDR1 MNHEY and CDR2 SVGAGI. The CDR3 is made up of 15 amino acids. CDR3 loop: CASSPGTGGPQPQHF. The CDR3, as DNA: TGTGCCAGCAGCCCCGGGACAGGGGGCCCTCAGCCCCAGCATTTT.